This T cell receptor beta chain is from a study of monozygotic twins with cystic fibrosis. Study summary: With about 15 PCR cycles, barcoded libraries came from roughly 2.8 micrograms of fragmented DNA.

This clone was picked up one time. As yet, its antigen is unknown. General observations from the study: Nucleotide-identical clonotype sharing was significantly higher within monozygotic CF twin pairs than between unrelated CF individuals. Median Simpson clonality of roughly 0.0093 suggested naive T cells predominated.

CDR1 and CDR2 from the germline V gene are MNHEY and SVGAGI. V dropped 0 bases and J dropped 4 bases, with 9 bases sitting between them. CDR3 length: 14 amino acids. TCRdb's table, derived via immunoSEQ multiplex PCR, lists solely in-frame clones and lacks some. The sample lists some 33,000 clones, around nine tenths occurring once. What was sequenced was blood. The sequence derives from a boy aged 2 to 10 with cystic fibrosis. The chain joins TRBV6-5 to TRBJ1-2; D perhaps matches TRBD1 (5 bases). The CDR3 DNA is TGTGCCAGCAGTTACTCGGCAGGGCTCTATGGCTACACCTTC. This gives the protein CASSYSAGLYGYTF.